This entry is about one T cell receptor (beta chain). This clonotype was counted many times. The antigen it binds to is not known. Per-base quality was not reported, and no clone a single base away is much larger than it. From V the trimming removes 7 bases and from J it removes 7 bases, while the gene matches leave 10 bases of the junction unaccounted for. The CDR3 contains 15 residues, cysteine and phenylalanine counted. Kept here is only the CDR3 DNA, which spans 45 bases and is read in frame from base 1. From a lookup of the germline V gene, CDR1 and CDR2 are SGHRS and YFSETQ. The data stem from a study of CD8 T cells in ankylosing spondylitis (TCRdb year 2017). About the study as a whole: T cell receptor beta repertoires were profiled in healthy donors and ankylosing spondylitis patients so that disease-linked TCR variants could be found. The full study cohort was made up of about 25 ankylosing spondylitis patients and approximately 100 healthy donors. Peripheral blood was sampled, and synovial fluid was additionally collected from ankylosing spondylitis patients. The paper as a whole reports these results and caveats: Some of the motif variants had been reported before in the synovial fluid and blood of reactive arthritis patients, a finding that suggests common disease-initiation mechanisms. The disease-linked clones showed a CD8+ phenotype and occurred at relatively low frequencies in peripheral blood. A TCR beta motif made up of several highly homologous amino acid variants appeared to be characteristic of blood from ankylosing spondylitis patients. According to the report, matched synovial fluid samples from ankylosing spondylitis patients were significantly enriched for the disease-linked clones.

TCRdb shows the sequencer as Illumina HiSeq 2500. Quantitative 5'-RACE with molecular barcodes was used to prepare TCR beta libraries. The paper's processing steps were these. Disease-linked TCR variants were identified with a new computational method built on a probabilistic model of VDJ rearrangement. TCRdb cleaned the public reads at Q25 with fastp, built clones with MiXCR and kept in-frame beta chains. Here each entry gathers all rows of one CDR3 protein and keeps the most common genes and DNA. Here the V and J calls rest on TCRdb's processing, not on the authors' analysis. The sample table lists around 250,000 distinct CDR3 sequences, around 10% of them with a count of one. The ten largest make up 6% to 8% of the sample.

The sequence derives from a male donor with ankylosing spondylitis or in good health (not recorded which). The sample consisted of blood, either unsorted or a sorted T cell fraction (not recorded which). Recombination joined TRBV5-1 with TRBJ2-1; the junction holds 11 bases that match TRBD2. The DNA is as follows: TGCGCCAGCGGACGCACTAGCGGGAGTATGAATGAGCAGTTCTTC. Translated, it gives CASGRTSGSMNEQFF. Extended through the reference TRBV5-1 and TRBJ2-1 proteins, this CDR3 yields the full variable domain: KAGVTQTPRYLIKTRGQQVTLSCSPISGHRSVSWYQQTPGQGLQFLFEYFSETQRNKGNFPGRFSGRQFSNSRSEMNVSTLELGDSALYLCASGRTSGSMNEQFFGPGTRLTVL.